This T cell receptor beta chain was sequenced for a study of T cell repertoires in cytomegalovirus infection. About the research overall: An indication of both CMV infection and matching HLA type came from public TCR beta signatures. General study results and limits: Totalled public TCR beta family frequency picked out people who carried CMV plus the relevant HLA.

From the reads, TCRdb called clonotypes with MiXCR, one entry per CDR3 protein. Among about 250,000 distinct CDR3 sequences, approximately 7% were seen once, and the ten largest hold about 6%. Germline-derived CDR1 and CDR2 are MNHEY and SVGEGT. The CDR3 covers 15 residues. V was pared by 2 bases and J by 1 base, with 10 bases between. In its sample, this clonotype was seen many times. What it binds is not known. This sequence joins TRBV6-2 or TRBV6-3 and TRBJ2-3; D is perhaps TRBD2 (6 bases). This clonotype was obtained from a human donor in good health (CMV status not recorded). Some clones in this sample may be carry-over from other donors' samples. Input material: PBMCs. DNA for the CDR3: TGTGCCAGCAGTTACCGGTCTAGCGGCACAGATACGCAGTATTTT. It yields the protein CASSYRSSGTDTQYF.